This record covers a single TCR beta chain. Antigen specificity is unknown. Per germline, CDR1 SGHAT and CDR2 FQNNGV. V shed 5 bases, J shed 6 bases, and the junction held 4 bases outside the gene matches. This CDR3 spans 16 amino acids. The sample is drawn from a study of shared clonotypes between healthy human individuals. Study details: Samples came from a couple of female and three male donors aged 18 to 49.

All donors were healthy HIV-negative adults lacking recent acute infections or vaccinations. Repertoires were generated with immunoSEQ multiplex PCR, while TCRdb's copy carries only in-frame clones and drops some. The top ten hold approximately 1.5% of the sample, which has about 1 million clones, about 80% seen once. Study-level points and caveats: What naive subsets generally showed was a larger estimated richness than memory subsets showed. Investigators expected sequencing depth to affect clonotype sharing among donors.

The chain uses TRBV11-2 and TRBJ2-1, with 16 bases matching TRBD2. The specimen sequenced was memory CD4+ T cells sorted from blood. Subset meaning: CD45RA-negative fraction. This TCR derives from a man aged 18 to 35 in good health. CDR3 loop: CASSLGLAGGSNEQFF. In nucleotides, the CDR3 is TGTGCCAGCAGCCTGGGACTAGCGGGAGGGTCCAATGAGCAGTTCTTC.